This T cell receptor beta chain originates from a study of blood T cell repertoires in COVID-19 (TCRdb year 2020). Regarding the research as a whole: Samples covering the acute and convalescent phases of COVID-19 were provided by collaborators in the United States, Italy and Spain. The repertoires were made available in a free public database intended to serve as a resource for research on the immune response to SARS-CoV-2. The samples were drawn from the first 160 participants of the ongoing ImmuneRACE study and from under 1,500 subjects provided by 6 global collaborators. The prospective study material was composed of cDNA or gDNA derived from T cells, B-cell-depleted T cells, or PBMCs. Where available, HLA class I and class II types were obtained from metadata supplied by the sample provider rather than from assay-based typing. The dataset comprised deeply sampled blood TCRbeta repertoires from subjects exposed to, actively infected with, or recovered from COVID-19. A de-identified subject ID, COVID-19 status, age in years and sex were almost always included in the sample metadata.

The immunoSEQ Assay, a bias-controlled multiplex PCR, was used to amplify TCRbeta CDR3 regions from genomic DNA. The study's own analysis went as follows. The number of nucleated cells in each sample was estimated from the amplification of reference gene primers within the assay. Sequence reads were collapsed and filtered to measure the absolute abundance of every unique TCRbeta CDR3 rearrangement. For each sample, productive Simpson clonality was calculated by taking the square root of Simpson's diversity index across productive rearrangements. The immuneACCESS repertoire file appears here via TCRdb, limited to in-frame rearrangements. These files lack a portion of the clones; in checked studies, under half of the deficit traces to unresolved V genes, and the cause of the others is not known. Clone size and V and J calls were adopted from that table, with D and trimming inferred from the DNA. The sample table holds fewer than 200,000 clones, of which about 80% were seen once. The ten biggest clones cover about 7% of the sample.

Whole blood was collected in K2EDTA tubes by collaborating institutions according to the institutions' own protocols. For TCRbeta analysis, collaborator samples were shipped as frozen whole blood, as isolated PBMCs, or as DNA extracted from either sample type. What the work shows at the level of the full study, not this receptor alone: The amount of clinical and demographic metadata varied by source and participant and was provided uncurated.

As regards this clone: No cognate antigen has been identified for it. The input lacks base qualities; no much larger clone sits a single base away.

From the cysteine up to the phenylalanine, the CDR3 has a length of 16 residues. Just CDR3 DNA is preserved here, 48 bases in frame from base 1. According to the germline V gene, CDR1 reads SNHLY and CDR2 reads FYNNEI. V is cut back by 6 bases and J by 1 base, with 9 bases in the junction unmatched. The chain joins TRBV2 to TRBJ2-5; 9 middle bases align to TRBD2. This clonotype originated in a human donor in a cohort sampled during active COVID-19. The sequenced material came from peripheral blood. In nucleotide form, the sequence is TGTGCCAGCAGGTTGGGTCTAGCGGGGATCCAAGAGACCCAGTACTTC. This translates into CASRLGLAGIQETQYF.